The sequence of this T cell receptor beta chain was determined in a study of human T cells and chemical hapten exposure. Across the whole study: Sensitization employed 2% DPC on about 2 cm by about 2 cm of upper inner arm skin. Whole-study findings and limits: Expanded TCRs showed more large CDR3 clusters than pre-sensitization or healthy control sets.

Between the trimmed V and J ends, which lost 5 bases and 5 bases, there was a span of 12 bases. The CDR3 runs 13 residues. Germline CDR1 is MNHEY and CDR2 is SVGEGT. As originally analysed: A per-sample median of about 95,000 TCRs was observed, with counts ranging from roughly 20,000 to 690,600. Each CDR3 protein is one row after TCRdb ran MiXCR on the RACE reads. The V and J calls here are based on TCRdb, not the publication. The sample holds roughly 150,000 distinct CDR3 sequences, 12% seen once. This clonotype was counted ten times or more. Its cognate antigen is unknown. Stated time point: patch test 2, 6 weeks after DPC sensitization. Treatment indicated: therapeutic diphenylcyclopropenone sensitization with weekly scalp DPC. Patch tests were applied only after blood draws.

Source: whole blood, taken in connection with sensitization to the hapten diphenylcyclopropenone (DPC). The TCR was taken from a woman aged 50 to 60 with alopecia areata. Some clones in this sample may be carry-over from other donors' samples. The chain uses TRBV6-2 or TRBV6-3 and TRBJ2-5, with D possibly called TRBD1 or TRBD2 (6 bases each). CDR3: CASSRRGQETQYF. The DNA of the CDR3 is TGTGCCAGCAGTCGTCGGGGGCAGGAGACCCAGTACTTC.